A selection of T cell receptor beta chains follows, all from one sample in a study of cytomegalovirus exposure and HLA in healthy donors. Here immunoSEQ multiplex PCR was the method, and the copy in TCRdb shows in-frame clones only, minus some. The sample includes 100,000 or so clones, around 79% of them seen just once. The specimen sequenced was PBMCs. These receptors all stem from a woman aged 40 to 50 in good health and CMV-seronegative. The CDR3 runs from the conserved cysteine through the conserved F or W. D genes are given only for firm matches. The size of a clone is reported for some rows only, either as once, few or many, or as a class for expanded clones.

TRBD2	NA	TRBJ2-7	TRBV7-9	CASSSPLSSGVVYEQYF	TGTGCCAGCAGCTCACCACTCTCTAGCGGGGTAGTCTACGAGCAGTACTTC
NA	NA	TRBJ1-6	TRBV6-5	CASSYSYSSYNSPLHF	TGTGCCAGCAGTTACTCGTATTCGTCCTATAATTCACCCCTCCACTTT
NA	NA	TRBJ1-6	TRBV15	CATSLGRGNSPLHF	TGTGCCACCAGCCTAGGACGGGGAAATTCACCCCTCCACTTT
TRBD1	NA	TRBJ1-4	TRBV27	CASSPGQGFELFF	TGTGCCAGCAGTCCAGGACAGGGCTTTGAACTGTTTTTT
TRBD1	NA	TRBJ1-3	TRBV5-1	CASSGTGGPGPAIYF	TGCGCCAGCAGCGGTACAGGGGGGCCGGGTCCGGCCATATATTTT
NA	NA	TRBJ1-5	TRBV27	CASSLEGPNQPQHF	TGTGCCAGCAGTTTAGAGGGCCCTAATCAGCCCCAGCATTTT
TRBD1	few	TRBJ1-2	TRBV14	CASSPPGTGIGYTF	TGTGCCAGCAGCCCTCCCGGGACAGGGATTGGCTACACCTTC
NA	NA	TRBJ1-4	TRBV19	CASHRDYTRANEKLFF	TGTGCCAGTCACCGGGATTACACAAGGGCTAATGAAAAACTGTTTTTT
NA	medium-sized	TRBJ1-6	TRBV6-5	CASSYLTGGSNSPLHF	TGTGCCAGCAGTTACTTAACGGGGGGATCGAATTCACCCCTCCACTTT
NA	NA	TRBJ1-1	TRBV7-8	CASSLELAEAFF	TGTGCCAGCAGCTTGGAACTAGCTGAAGCTTTCTTT
NA	NA	TRBJ2-3	TRBV7-9	CASSLVDGRPGHTQYF	TGTGCCAGCAGCTTAGTTGACGGCCGCCCAGGCCATACGCAGTATTTT
NA	NA	TRBJ2-5	TRBV6-5	CASSWRGEGRVETQYF	TGTGCCAGCAGTTGGAGGGGCGAGGGGCGCGTGGAGACCCAGTACTTC
NA	few	TRBJ1-5	TRBV2	CASRAIGGDGNQPQHF	TGTGCCAGCAGGGCCATTGGGGGCGATGGAAATCAGCCCCAGCATTTT
TRBD2	NA	TRBJ2-3	TRBV9	CASSVETGGITDTQYF	TGTGCCAGCAGCGTAGAAACGGGGGGGATCACAGATACGCAGTATTTT
NA	NA	TRBJ1-2	TRBV7-9	CASSLSGRGYTF	TGTGCCAGCAGCTTGAGCGGGCGCGGCTACACCTTC
TRBD1	NA	TRBJ2-5	TRBV5-6	CASSLRGTGRETQYF	TGTGCCAGCAGCTTGAGAGGGACAGGGCGAGAGACCCAGTACTTC
TRBD1	NA	TRBJ2-3	TRBV19	CASKDRGRSSTDTQYF	TGTGCCAGTAAGGACAGGGGGAGGTCTAGCACAGATACGCAGTATTTT
TRBD1	NA	TRBJ1-1	TRBV28	CASSLTGGLNEAFF	TGTGCCAGCAGTCTGACAGGGGGGCTTAATGAAGCTTTCTTT
TRBD1	NA	TRBJ1-1	TRBV14	CASSQDTTGVGNTEAFF	TGTGCCAGCAGCCAAGATACGACAGGGGTAGGGAACACTGAAGCTTTCTTT
NA	NA	TRBJ1-1	TRBV4-1	CASSQESGSGTEAFF	TGCGCCAGCAGCCAAGAATCAGGATCCGGCACTGAAGCTTTCTTT
NA	NA	TRBJ1-5	TRBV30	CAWTPPGAGNQPQHF	TGTGCCTGGACCCCTCCGGGAGCGGGCAATCAGCCCCAGCATTTT
NA	NA	TRBJ1-1	TRBV29-1	CSVQYNDGGDTEAFF	TGCAGCGTTCAATACAATGATGGGGGGGACACTGAAGCTTTCTTT
TRBD1	NA	TRBJ2-7	TRBV5-6	CASSPTGIAYEQYF	TGTGCCAGCAGCCCGACAGGGATCGCCTACGAGCAGTACTTC
NA	NA	TRBJ2-5	TRBV7-9	CASSEDQGQETQYF	TGTGCCAGCAGCGAAGACCAGGGGCAAGAGACCCAGTACTTC
NA	NA	TRBJ1-1	TRBV9	CASSKDYSTEAFF	TGTGCCAGCAGCAAAGACTACAGCACTGAAGCTTTCTTT
NA	NA	TRBJ2-7	TRBV13	CASSLYGHSYEQYF	TGTGCCAGCAGCTTATATGGACACTCCTACGAGCAGTACTTC
TRBD2	NA	TRBJ2-1	TRBV7-6	CASSFGGGPGNEQFF	TGTGCCAGCAGCTTTGGCGGGGGACCGGGCAATGAGCAGTTCTTC
TRBD2	NA	TRBJ2-7	TRBV19	CASSIMSGGDEQYF	TGTGCCAGTAGTATAATGAGCGGGGGAGACGAGCAGTACTTC
NA	few	TRBJ1-1	TRBV6-5	CASSYKNTEAFF	TGTGCCAGCAGTTATAAGAACACTGAAGCTTTCTTT
TRBD1	NA	TRBJ2-3	TRBV6-1	CASSEVPGGYTDTQYF	TGTGCCAGCAGTGAAGTCCCAGGGGGCTACACAGATACGCAGTATTTT
NA	NA	TRBJ2-1	TRBV5-4	CASSLLANNEQFF	TGTGCCAGCAGCTTGTTGGCAAACAATGAGCAGTTCTTC
NA	NA	TRBJ2-7	TRBV7-2	CASSWGGDEQYF	TGTGCCAGCAGCTGGGGCGGGGACGAGCAGTACTTC